These 13 T cell receptor beta chains came from one sample sequenced in a study of cytomegalovirus exposure and HLA in healthy donors (TCRdb year 2017). Library prep was done by the immunoSEQ multiplex PCR assay. For the multiplex PCR, a mixture combining 60 forward primers for TCR Vbeta segments and 13 reverse primers for TCR Jbeta segments was used. TCRdb holds this immuneACCESS table with in-frame rearrangements only. Some clones are missing; in checked studies, unresolved V genes explain under half, and the rest has no known cause. The sample contains over 100,000 clones, 75% to 90% of them found a single time. The ten largest make up just over 2.5% of the sample. Sequencing was done on a sample of PBMCs. The origin of the receptors is a man aged 35 to 55 in good health and CMV-seronegative.

CDR3 in amino acids: CASSLGVDMNYGYTF. The DNA of the CDR3 is TGCGCCAGCAGCTTGGGTGTGGACATGAACTATGGCTACACCTTC. The rearrangement uses TRBV5-1 and TRBJ1-2; maybe TRBD1 (5 bases). Germline-derived CDR1 and CDR2 are SGHRS and YFSETQ. The V end was cut by 0 bases, the J end by 2 bases, with 11 bases between. This CDR3 has 15 amino acids.

J is TRBJ2-1 and V is TRBV5-6, with D possibly TRBD2 on 5 matching bases. Germline CDR1 and CDR2: SGHDT and YYEEEE. CDR3 size: 13 residues. Trimming shortened V by 0 bases and J by 6 bases, and 7 bases separated the two germline ends. CDR3 coding DNA: TGTGCCAGCAGCTTGGGACTATCCAATGAGCAGTTCTTC. Protein product: CASSLGLSNEQFF.

The J gene is TRBJ1-1, the V gene TRBV7-6; 11 nucleotides align to TRBD1. This CDR3 region has 13 residues. V lost 3 bases to trimming and J lost 9 bases; unmatched junction nucleotides: 3. Germline V gene sequence: CDR1 SGHVS, CDR2 FNYEAQ. The CDR3 sequence: CASSLGQGDQAFF. The CDR3 nucleotides read TGTGCCAGCAGCTTGGGACAGGGGGATCAAGCTTTCTTT.

The chain joins TRBV13 to TRBJ1-1, with D uncertain. CDR1 and CDR2 (germline): PRHDT, FYEKMQ (reference sequence). V lost 5 bases and J 7 bases, leaving 8 bases between the germline ends. The CDR3 contains 11 residues. The CDR3 sequence: CASSPGVEAFF. The CDR3 bases are TGTGCCAGCAGCCCCGGGGTTGAAGCTTTCTTT.

This CDR3 reads CASSMGQQETQYF. Written as DNA, the CDR3 is TGCGCCAGCAGCATGGGACAGCAAGAGACCCAGTACTTC. This chain joins TRBV5-1 and TRBJ2-5; 7 bases align to TRBD1. Trimming removed 4 bases from V and 2 bases from J; junction bases left unmatched: 2. Germline V gene lookup returns CDR1 SGHRS and CDR2 YFSETQ. The CDR3 consists of 13 residues.

This rearrangement joins TRBV29-1 to TRBJ1-2; D may be TRBD1 (5 bases). The CDR3 covers 13 residues. The germline CDR1 and CDR2 sequences are SQVTM and ANQGSEA. Trimming pared 7 bases from V and 2 bases from J, leaving 14 bases between. The CDR3 sequence: CSARMTVNYGYTF. CDR3 DNA sequence: TGCAGCGCCCGTATGACAGTCAACTATGGCTACACCTTC.

J is TRBJ1-1 and V is TRBV27, with TRBD1 as a possible D gene (5 bases). The germline CDR1 and CDR2 sequences are MNHEY and SMNVEV (reference sequence). V gave up 5 bases and J gave up 1 base, with 14 bases separating them. This CDR3 is 15 amino acids long. Here the CDR3 reads CASSKGEGGNTEAFF. CDR3 in DNA: TGTGCCAGCAGTAAAGGGGAGGGTGGGAACACTGAAGCTTTCTTT.

J is TRBJ2-7 and V is TRBV4-2; 12 positions agree with TRBD2. Germline values: CDR1 LGHNA, CDR2 YNFKEQ. J was trimmed by 7 bases and V by 0 bases; bases with no gene match: 19. The CDR3 runs to 20 residues. The CDR3 sequence is CASSQERWASGGAETREQYF. CDR3 DNA sequence: TGTGCCAGCAGCCAAGAGCGGTGGGCTAGCGGGGGGGCGGAAACGAGAGAGCAGTACTTC.

This chain joins TRBV29-1 and TRBJ2-7; TRBD1 matches at 10 bases. The CDR3 contains 13 residues. The germline V gene has CDR1 SQVTM and CDR2 ANQGSEA. The V segment lost 6 bases and the J segment 3 bases; nucleotides outside the gene matches: 5. CDR3 nucleotide sequence: TGCAGCGTCCCCGGGACAGGGGACTACGAGCAGTACTTC. Amino acids: CSVPGTGDYEQYF.

The chain couples TRBV6-5 to TRBJ1-2; D is uncertain. This CDR3 has 15 amino acids. The V and J ends lost 5 bases and 3 bases respectively, with 16 bases between them. The V gene's germline CDR1 is MNHEY and CDR2 SVGAGI. The CDR3 nucleotides read TGTGCCAGCAGTCCCGGGGTCATGGACTACTATGGCTACACCTTC. Its translation: CASSPGVMDYYGYTF.

The chain has TRBV7-9 and TRBJ1-1, with TRBD1 matching 7 bases. Unmatched junction bases numbered 6, after V lost 8 bases and J lost 6 bases. Germline V gene lookup returns CDR1 SEHNR and CDR2 FQNEAQ (reference sequence). The CDR3 is made up of 12 amino acids. The CDR3 sequence is CASRRQGAEAFF. The DNA of the CDR3 is TGTGCCAGCCGGCGACAGGGCGCTGAAGCTTTCTTT.

V gene TRBV7-9 combines with J gene TRBJ2-1; the match to TRBD2 covers 16 bases. Trimming cost V 6 bases and J 7 bases; bases outside gene matches: 12. Germline V gene data show CDR1 as SEHNR and CDR2 as FQNEAQ (reference sequence). This CDR3 is 18 amino acids long. CDR3 in DNA: TGTGCCAGCAGAAAAGCCGGGACTAGCGGGGGGGCCAGAAATGAGCAGTTCTTC. It yields the protein CASRKAGTSGGARNEQFF.

This clone appeared once. J is TRBJ2-1 and V is TRBV10-2; D call uncertain. Trimming removed 3 bases from V and 8 bases from J, with 5 bases in between. The V gene's germline CDR1 is WSHSY and CDR2 SAAADI. The CDR3 length is 11 residues. The CDR3 nucleotides read TGCGCCAGCAGTGAAGGAGATGAGCAGTTCTTC. It translates to CASSEGDEQFF.